Sequencing of this T cell receptor beta chain was carried out in a study of cytomegalovirus exposure and HLA in healthy donors. Study results and caveats: Across donors, sequencing depth was assumed by presence/absence analyses to be roughly uniform. There were several of the most significant clusters that appeared linked to common viral pathogens in a later analysis. A cluster of highly shared sequence variants was likely a sequencing artifact.

Details on this clone: Its specificity is unknown.

Germline V gene data show CDR1 as SGHNT and CDR2 as YENEEA. The CDR3 has 16 amino acids. Trimming shortened V by 2 bases and J by 0 bases, and 12 bases separated the two germline ends. PCR employed 60 Vbeta and 13 Jbeta primers. The assay was immunoSEQ multiplex PCR, and TCRdb's table has in-frame clones only and misses some. The data hold about 150,000 clones, with about four fifths observed a single time. All the people who gave samples were healthy bone marrow donors. V is TRBV11-3 and J is TRBJ2-3; a possible D gene is TRBD1 (6 bases). This TCR came from a girl aged 10 to 17 in good health and CMV-seropositive. Sequencing used PBMCs. CDR3 sequence reads: CASSLFQGFSTDTQYF. The CDR3 DNA reads as TGTGCCAGCAGCTTATTCCAGGGGTTTAGCACAGATACGCAGTATTTT. Based on the CDR3 plus reference TRBV11-3 and TRBJ2-3, the full variable domain is EAGVVQSPRYKIIEKKQPVAFWCNPISGHNTLYWYLQNLGQGPELLIRYENEEAVDDSQLPKDRFSAERLKGVDSTLKIQPAELGDSAVYLCASSLFQGFSTDTQYFGPGTRLTVL.